The 28 T cell receptor beta chains reported below all come from one sample, sequenced in a study of CD8 T cells in ankylosing spondylitis (dated by TCRdb to about 2017). The method was 5' RACE. The listed sequencing device is Illumina HiSeq 2500. TCRdb's own reprocessing of the public reads used fastp at Q25 and MiXCR and kept productive beta chains. Each entry is one CDR3 protein sequence, shown with its most common DNA and genes. This sample has 200,000 to 250,000 distinct CDR3 sequences in its table, and 10% of those were observed once. The top ten clonotypes cover 21% of the sample. Sequenced input: blood, either unsorted or a sorted T cell fraction (not recorded which). The receptors shown here come from a male donor with ankylosing spondylitis or in good health (not recorded which).

This clonotype was seen ten or more times. This chain uses TRBV20-1 with TRBJ2-1; TRBD2 aligns across 7 bases. V was pared by 6 bases and J by 5 bases, with 13 bases of the junction left unmatched. CDR3 size: 15 residues. The germline V gene encodes CDR1 DFQATT and CDR2 SNEGSKA (reference sequence). Here the CDR3 DNA reads TGCAGTGCACAGAGACCCGGGGGGTGGGACAATGAGCAGTTCTTC. Amino acids: CSAQRPGGWDNEQFF.

This clonotype appeared many times. The genes are TRBV3-1 and TRBJ2-7, with a tentative D call TRBD2 (6 bases). The CDR3 length is 16 residues. Per germline, CDR1 LGHDT and CDR2 YNNKEL (reference sequence). Between the trimmed V and J ends, which lost 4 bases and 0 bases, there was a span of 16 bases. CDR3 bases: TGTGCCAGCAGCCCCCCCTTTGCGGGAAGCTCCTACGAGCAGTACTTC. Translated: CASSPPFAGSSYEQYF.

This clonotype was seen a few times. J is TRBJ2-5 and V is TRBV9; D tentatively reads TRBD1 or TRBD2 (5 bases each). V was pared by 0 bases and J by 5 bases, with 14 bases between. The length of the CDR3 is 15 residues. CDR1 is SGDLS, CDR2 YYNGEE, per germline. The CDR3 spells CASSVEGTLGETQYF. The CDR3 DNA reads TGTGCCAGCAGCGTAGAGGGGACCCTTGGGGAGACCCAGTACTTC.

This clonotype has at least ten counts. This chain connects TRBV12-3 or TRBV12-4 to TRBJ1-5; the D gene is possibly TRBD1 (6 bases). This CDR3 spans 14 amino acids. Trimming pared 3 bases from V and 1 base from J, leaving 7 bases between. DNA of the CDR3: TGTGCCAGCAGTTTTACAGGGAGCAATCAGCCCCAGCATTTT. Translation: CASSFTGSNQPQHF.

CDR3 loop: CASSLGRDRGLLRMRDTEAFF. In DNA form, the CDR3 reads TGTGCCAGCAGTTTAGGCCGGGACAGGGGGCTTTTAAGGATGCGGGACACTGAAGCTTTCTTT. This chain joins TRBV12-3 or TRBV12-4 and TRBJ1-1; 12 nucleotides line up with TRBD1. J was trimmed by 3 bases and V by 1 base; bases with no gene match: 18. The CDR3 is 21 residues long.

This clonotype was recorded at least ten times. The CDR3, as DNA: TGTGCCAGCTCAGTAGACGTCAATGAGCAGTTCTTC. It is translated as CASSVDVNEQFF. The chain uses TRBV18 and TRBJ2-1; D is undetermined. CDR1 is KGHSH, CDR2 LQKENI, per germline. Trimming shortened V by 5 bases and J by 6 bases, and 8 bases separated the two germline ends. The CDR3 is 12 amino acids.

This clonotype showed up just a few times. The chain carries TRBV7-2 and TRBJ2-7, with D possibly matching TRBD2 (6 bases). This CDR3 has 14 residues. V was shortened by 4 bases and J by 2 bases, with 12 bases between the two germline ends. CDR1 and CDR2 from the germline V gene are SGHTA and FQGNSA. CDR3 nucleotide sequence: TGTGCCAGCAGCTATGGGGGGATCCCCTACGAGCAGTACTTC. This gives the protein CASSYGGIPYEQYF. Together with reference TRBV7-2 and TRBJ2-7, the CDR3 gives the full variable domain: GAGVSQSPSNKVTEKGKDVELRCDPISGHTALYWYRQSLGQGLEFLIYFQGNSAPDKSGLPSDRFSAERTGGSVSTLTIQRTQQEDSAVYLCASSYGGIPYEQYFGPGTRLTVT.

V is TRBV29-1 and J is TRBJ2-2; tentative D call: TRBD2 (7 bases). The V and J ends lost 8 bases and 4 bases respectively, with 14 bases between them. This CDR3 has 13 amino acids. Germline-derived CDR1 and CDR2 are SQVTM and ANQGSEA. CDR3: CSSGGAGTGELFF. DNA for the CDR3: TGCAGCTCTGGGGGGGCCGGCACCGGGGAGCTGTTTTTT.

The chain combines TRBV7-2 with TRBJ2-3; 8 nucleotides align to TRBD2. The CDR3 covers 16 residues. V dropped 5 bases and J dropped 7; count of bases not matched to a gene: 14. Germline lookup yields CDR1 SGHTA and CDR2 FQGNSA. This CDR3 is CASSQRGGLGVNTQYF. The CDR3 DNA reads as TGTGCCAGCAGCCAACGGGGGGGGTTGGGGGTAAATACGCAGTATTTT.

This clonotype showed up many times. The chain has TRBV5-1 and TRBJ2-7; tentative D call: TRBD2 (5 bases). Trimming cost V 2 bases and J 5 bases, with 14 bases left between them. Germline V CDR1 and CDR2: SGHRS, YFSETQ. The CDR3 extends over 14 amino acids. The CDR3, as DNA: TGCGCCAGCAGCTTCCGGGAAGGCACCCACGAGCAGTACTTC. Residues: CASSFREGTHEQYF.

This clonotype came up once. The chain recombines TRBV21-1 with TRBJ1-1. TRBV21-1 is annotated as a pseudogene. This CDR3 comprises 19 residues. The CDR3 protein is CASSKGGLFGNRTNTEAFF. For the CDR3, the DNA is TGTGCCAGCAGCAAAGGCGGTTTATTTGGGAACAGAACGAACACTGAAGCTTTCTTT.

The rearrangement uses TRBV5-1 and TRBJ1-5; a weak D match, TRBD1 (5 bases). The CDR3 has 14 amino acids. The germline gives CDR1 SGHRS, CDR2 YFSETQ. The ends were cut back, 4 bases at V and 3 bases at J, with 11 bases in the middle. CDR3 DNA sequence: TGCGCCAGCAGCCCAGGGACCCCCAATCAGCCCCAGCATTTT. Its protein is CASSPGTPNQPQHF.

This clonotype was observed a handful of times. V usage is TRBV7-2 and J usage is TRBJ1-4; D not resolved. This CDR3 contains 14 residues. Germline CDR1 is SGHTA and CDR2 is FQGNSA. V was shortened by 1 base and J by 4 bases, with 7 bases between the two germline ends. CDR3: CASSLGRFNEKLFF. The CDR3 coding sequence is TGTGCCAGCAGCTTAGGACGGTTTAATGAAAAACTGTTTTTT.

This clonotype has a count of ten or more. The rearrangement links TRBV15 to TRBJ1-4, with TRBD1 matching 9 bases. Germline V gives CDR1 LNHNV, CDR2 YYDKDF (reference sequence). The J segment lost 5 bases and the V segment lost 3 bases, leaving 4 bases of the junction unmatched. The CDR3 length is 15 residues. CDR3 in amino acids: CATSSPGQGNEKLFF. DNA of the CDR3: TGTGCCACCAGCAGCCCGGGACAGGGAAATGAAAAACTGTTTTTT.

This clonotype was seen many times. This chain uses TRBV29-1 with TRBJ1-1; D remains ambiguous. Deletions cut 5 bases from V and 0 bases from J, with 10 bases between. The CDR3 runs 13 residues. Germline loops: CDR1 SQVTM, CDR2 ANQGSEA. CDR3 protein: CSVRFNMNTEAFF. In DNA, the CDR3 is TGCAGCGTTCGGTTTAACATGAACACTGAAGCTTTCTTT.

This clonotype was counted ten times or more. The gene calls are TRBV5-1 and TRBJ2-3; D gene ambiguous. The CDR3 extends over 18 amino acids. V dropped 0 bases and J dropped 2 bases, with 19 bases sitting between them. Germline V gene data show CDR1 as SGHRS and CDR2 as YFSETQ. The CDR3 nucleotides read TGCGCCAGCAGCTTGGACCGCCTGATGTCGTACGACACAGATACGCAGTATTTT. This gives the protein CASSLDRLMSYDTDTQYF.

This clonotype was seen at least ten times. The CDR3 sequence is CASSLWGLSTDTQYF. The CDR3 coding sequence is TGCGCCAGCAGCTTGTGGGGCTTATCCACAGATACGCAGTATTTT. The chain uses TRBV5-1 and TRBJ2-3, with D perhaps TRBD1 (5 bases). CDR1 is SGHRS and CDR2 is YFSETQ in the germline V gene. V dropped 1 base and J dropped 2 bases, with 11 bases sitting between them. The CDR3 is 15 residues long.

This clonotype has more than one count but fewer than ten. The junction departs from germline at one end; a sequencing error may be responsible. V and J are TRBV12-3 or TRBV12-4 and TRBJ1-2, with D tentatively TRBD1 (6 bases). The CDR3 covers 14 residues. The CDR3 loop reads CASSLDRPDYGYTF. The CDR3, as DNA: TGTGCCAGCAGCTTAGACAGGCCCGACTATGGCTACACCTTC.

CDR3 in DNA: TGTGCCAGCAGCTCTGGGACTAGCAGAACCGGGGAGCTGTTTTTT. Translated, it gives CASSSGTSRTGELFF. The gene calls are TRBV11-3 and TRBJ2-2, with 9 bases identical to TRBD2. Germline V gene lookup returns CDR1 SGHNT and CDR2 YENEEA. V dropped 4 bases and J dropped 5; count of bases not matched to a gene: 5. The CDR3 extends over 15 amino acids. The entire variable domain, with the rest obtained from reference TRBV11-3 and TRBJ2-2, is as follows: EAGVVQSPRYKIIEKKQPVAFWCNPISGHNTLYWYLQNLGQGPELLIRYENEEAVDDSQLPKDRFSAERLKGVDSTLKIQPAELGDSAVYLCASSSGTSRTGELFFGEGSRLTVL.

The gene calls are TRBV5-1 and TRBJ2-2; 8 bases align to TRBD2. This CDR3 contains 15 residues. Losses at the gene ends were 10 bases for V and 3 bases for J; bases not matched to a gene: 11. CDR1 and CDR2 (germline): SGHRS, YFSETQ. The CDR3 sequence: CASKPTAGDTGELFF. The CDR3 DNA sequence: TGCGCCTCGAAGCCGACAGCGGGGGACACCGGGGAGCTGTTTTTT. Complete variable domain (other parts from reference TRBV5-1 and TRBJ2-2): KAGVTQTPRYLIKTRGQQVTLSCSPISGHRSVSWYQQTPGQGLQFLFEYFSETQRNKGNFPGRFSGRQFSNSRSEMNVSTLELGDSALYLCASKPTAGDTGELFFGEGSRLTVL.

This clonotype came up many times. J is TRBJ1-5 and V is TRBV3-1; TRBD1 matches at 7 bases. The CDR3 sequence is 14 residues long. The V and J ends lost 0 bases and 7 bases, in that order; junction bases with no gene match: 3. CDR1 and CDR2 (germline): LGHDT, YNNKEL (reference sequence). The CDR3 protein is CASSQDPQGQPQHF. The CDR3 bases are TGTGCCAGCAGCCAAGATCCACAGGGGCAGCCCCAGCATTTT. The full variable domain, with the rest looked up from reference TRBV3-1 and TRBJ1-5, is DTAVSQTPKYLVTQMGNDKSIKCEQNLGHDTMYWYKQDSKKFLKIMFSYNNKELIINETVPNRFSPKSPDKAHLNLHINSLELGDSAVYFCASSQDPQGQPQHFGDGTRLSIL.

Turning to this clonotype: This may stem from a read error, because a much larger clone lies one nucleotide away. J is TRBJ1-5 and V is TRBV18; D is undetermined. CDR3 size: 13 residues. Germline V lookup: CDR1 KGHSH, CDR2 LQKENI. The CDR3 is CASTDGSTQPQHF. CDR3 bases: TGTGCCAGCACGGACGGTAGCACTCAGCCCCAGCATTTT.

This clonotype was seen many times. The chain employs TRBV12-3 or TRBV12-4 and TRBJ2-1, with 10 positions matching TRBD1. The CDR3 has 13 amino acids. V shed 8 bases and J 7 bases; nucleotides not matched to a gene: 5. This CDR3 reads CASGTGEENEQFF. The DNA for the CDR3 is TGTGCCAGCGGGACAGGGGAGGAGAATGAGCAGTTCTTC.

This chain links TRBV7-2 with TRBJ1-2, with a possible D match to TRBD1 (6 bases). Trimming cost V 5 bases and J 7 bases, with 14 bases left between them. CDR3 length: 13 amino acids. Germline-derived CDR1 and CDR2 are SGHTA and FQGNSA. Here the CDR3 reads CASSPLTGTGYTF. In DNA, the CDR3 is TGTGCCAGCAGCCCACTAACAGGGACTGGCTACACCTTC.

This clonotype has only a few counts. The rearrangement joins TRBV24-1 to TRBJ1-2; D gene unclear. The CDR3 runs to 14 residues. Germline V lookup: CDR1 KGHDR, CDR2 SFDVKD. Trimming left V 5 bases short and J 0 bases short, with 9 bases between. The CDR3 coding sequence is TGTGCCACCAGTGGCGAAAACCCTAACTATGGCTACACCTTC. Protein product: CATSGENPNYGYTF.

This clonotype has a count of ten or more. The chain is built from TRBV12-3 or TRBV12-4 and TRBJ2-7; TRBD2 might be the D (5 bases). V was shortened by 8 bases and J by 0 bases, with 14 bases between the two germline ends. The length of the CDR3 is 14 residues. CDR3 in DNA: TGTGCCAGCCAGGAGGACCGGAGCTCCTACGAGCAGTACTTC. This sequence encodes CASQEDRSSYEQYF.

This clonotype was seen a few times. The CDR3, as DNA: TGTGCCAGTAGTGGGTCCGGCGGGAATCAGCCCCAGCATTTT. Protein sequence: CASSGSGGNQPQHF. The J gene is TRBJ1-5, the V gene TRBV19; the D is unclear. This CDR3 comprises 14 residues. Germline CDR1 is LNHDA and CDR2 is SQIVND (reference sequence). Trimming shortened V by 5 bases and J by 4 bases, and 12 bases separated the two germline ends.

On this clonotype itself: Possible read error: a much larger clone is one base away. The rearrangement joins TRBV7-2 to TRBJ2-5; D not resolved. In germline, CDR1 is SGHTA, CDR2 FQGNSA. CDR3 length equals 12 residues. The CDR3 bases are TGTGCCATCAGCTTTGCGCAAGAGACCCAGTACTTC. It encodes CAISFAQETQYF.